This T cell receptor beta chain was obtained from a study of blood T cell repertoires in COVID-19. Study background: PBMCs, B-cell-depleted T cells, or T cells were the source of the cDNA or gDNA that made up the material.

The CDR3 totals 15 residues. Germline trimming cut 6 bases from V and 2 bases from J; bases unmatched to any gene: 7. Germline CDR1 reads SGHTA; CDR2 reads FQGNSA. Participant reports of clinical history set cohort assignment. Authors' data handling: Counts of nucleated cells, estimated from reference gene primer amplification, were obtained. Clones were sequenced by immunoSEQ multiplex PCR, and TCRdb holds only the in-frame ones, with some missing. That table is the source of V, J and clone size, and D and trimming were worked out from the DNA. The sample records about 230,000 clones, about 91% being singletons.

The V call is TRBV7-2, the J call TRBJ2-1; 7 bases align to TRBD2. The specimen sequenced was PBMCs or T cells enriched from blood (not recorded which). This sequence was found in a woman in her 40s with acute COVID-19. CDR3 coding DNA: TGTGCCAGCAGTTTGTCAGCGGGAACCTACAATGAGCAGTTCTTC. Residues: CASSLSAGTYNEQFF.